The clone carrying this T cell receptor beta chain was counted many times. Its antigen is not identified. These data belong to a study of blood T cells in healthy people across ages. Broader study findings: The lack of PBMC sorting stopped any conclusive naive versus antigen-experienced comparison.

Germline-derived CDR1 and CDR2 are SEHNR and FQNEAQ (reference sequence). The V gene end was trimmed by 5 bases and the J gene end by 5 bases; junction bases not matched to a gene: 3. This CDR3 region has 15 residues. Alongside a J-beta primer mix, a sample-barcoded 5' primer served in a second PCR lasting about 6 to 12 cycles. TCRdb recomputed calls from the 5' RACE reads with MiXCR, one row per CDR3 protein. The data show around 670,000 distinct CDR3 sequences, less than 35% seen once. The sequence was obtained from a woman of 80 years or more in good health. The chain couples TRBV7-9 to TRBJ2-5; TRBD2 agrees at 15 bases. The source material was blood. CDR3 DNA sequence: TGTGCCAGCAGCCCTGGACTAGCGGGGGGGGAGACCCAGTACTTC. This gives the protein CASSPGLAGGETQYF. The full variable domain, its missing parts supplied by reference TRBV7-9 and TRBJ2-5, is DTGVSQNPRHKITKRGQNVTFRCDPISEHNRLYWYRQTLGQGPEFLTYFQNEAQLEKSRLLSDRFSAERPKGSFSTLEIQRTEQGDSAMYLCASSPGLAGGETQYFGPGTRLLVL.